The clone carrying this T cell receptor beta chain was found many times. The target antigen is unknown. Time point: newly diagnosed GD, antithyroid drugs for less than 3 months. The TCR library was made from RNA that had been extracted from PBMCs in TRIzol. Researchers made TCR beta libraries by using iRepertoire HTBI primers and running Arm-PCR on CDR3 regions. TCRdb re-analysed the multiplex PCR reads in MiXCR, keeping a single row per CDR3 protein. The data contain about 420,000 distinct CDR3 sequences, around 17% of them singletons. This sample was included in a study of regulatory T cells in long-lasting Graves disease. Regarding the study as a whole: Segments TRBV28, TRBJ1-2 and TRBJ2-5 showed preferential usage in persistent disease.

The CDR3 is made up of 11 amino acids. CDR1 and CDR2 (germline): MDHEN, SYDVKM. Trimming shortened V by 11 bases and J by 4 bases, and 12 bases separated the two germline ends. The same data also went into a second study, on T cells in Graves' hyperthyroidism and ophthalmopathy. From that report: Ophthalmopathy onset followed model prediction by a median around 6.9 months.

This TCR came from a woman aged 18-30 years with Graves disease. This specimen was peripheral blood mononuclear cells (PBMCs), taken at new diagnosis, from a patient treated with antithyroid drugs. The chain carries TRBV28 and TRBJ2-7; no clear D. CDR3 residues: CASGRLYEQYF. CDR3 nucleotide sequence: TGTGCCTCGGGTAGGCTATACGAGCAGTACTTC.